One T cell receptor beta chain is described in this entry. The CDR3 covers 15 residues. CDR1 and CDR2 from the germline V gene are LNHDA and SQIVND (reference sequence). J was trimmed by 6 bases and V by 3 bases; bases with no gene match: 10. The sample belongs to a study of blood T cell repertoires in COVID-19. Looking at the study overall: Recovery meant two consecutive negative NP/OP PCR tests, professional clearance, or resolved symptoms.

Produced via immunoSEQ multiplex PCR; TCRdb's table is partial and in-frame only. The table has 200,000 to 250,000 clones, 80% to 90% seen once; the top ten hold roughly 3.3%. Source material: PBMCs or T cells enriched from blood (not recorded which). The V call is TRBV19, the J call TRBJ1-1, with 7 bases fitting TRBD1. This TCR derives from a woman between 50 and 59 years old in a cohort exposed to, infected with or recovered from COVID-19 (not recorded which). The CDR3 loop is CASSIMTGIGAEAFF. The CDR3 DNA reads as TGTGCCAGTAGTATTATGACAGGGATCGGGGCTGAAGCTTTCTTT.